The 7 T cell receptor beta chains reported below all come from one sample, sequenced in a study of CD8 T cells in Susac syndrome. After extraction with the RNeasy kit, roughly 0.45 to 1 ug of the RNA was reverse transcribed using random hexamers. TCRdb reprocessed the immunoSEQ multiplex PCR reads via MiXCR and lists one record per CDR3 protein. The sample lists around 200,000 distinct CDR3 sequences; about 93% were seen once. The specimen was CD8+ T cells from PBMCs. The receptors were gathered from a human donor with multiple sclerosis.

This chain uses TRBV12-3 or TRBV12-4 with TRBJ1-1; D perhaps matches TRBD1 (6 bases). V was shortened by 7 bases and J by 4 bases, with 16 bases between the two germline ends. The CDR3 contains 14 residues. The CDR3 spells CASNQGGWPTEAFF. In DNA, the CDR3 is TGTGCCAGCAACCAAGGGGGGTGGCCCACTGAAGCTTTCTTT.

This clonotype has only one observation. The gene calls are TRBV10-3 and TRBJ1-1; a possible D gene is TRBD1 (5 bases). Trimming took 0 bases from V and 0 from J, leaving 11 bases between them. The CDR3 consists of 16 residues. The V gene's germline CDR1 is ENHRY and CDR2 SYGVKD. The CDR3 bases are TGTGCCATCAGTGAGTCGGTCCGGGGGTTGAACACTGAAGCTTTCTTT. As protein: CAISESVRGLNTEAFF.

The CDR3 region has the DNA TGTGCCAGCAGTTTAAGGTTGGGAGGTGGGGGTAATAATTCACCCCTCCACTTT. This translates into CASSLRLGGGGNNSPLHF. The J gene is TRBJ1-6, the V gene TRBV12-3 or TRBV12-4; a possible D gene is TRBD1 (5 bases). The CDR3 length is 18 residues. Trimming removed 2 bases from V and 5 bases from J, with 19 bases in between.

The chain couples TRBV4-1 to TRBJ2-3; 8 bases fit TRBD2. Germline values: CDR1 MGHRA, CDR2 YSYEKL. The ends lost 2 bases at V and 2 bases at J; junction bases unmatched: 3. The CDR3 spans 15 residues. The CDR3 DNA is TGCGCCAGCAGCCAACGGGGGGGCTTCACAGATACGCAGTATTTT. The encoded protein is CASSQRGGFTDTQYF.

The chain employs TRBV9 and TRBJ2-2, with 8 positions matching TRBD2. This CDR3 has 16 amino acids. Trimming cost V 3 bases and J 0 bases; bases outside gene matches: 4. In germline, CDR1 is SGDLS, CDR2 YYNGEE. CDR3 coding DNA: TGTGCCAGCAGCGGGACGGGGGGGCCGAACACCGGGGAGCTGTTTTTT. Its translation: CASSGTGGPNTGELFF.

CDR3 nucleotides: TGTGCCAGCAGCCCACAATCTGATGAGCAGTTCTTC. Residues: CASSPQSDEQFF. The V and J genes are TRBV7-9 and TRBJ2-1; no reliable D call. Germline loops: CDR1 SEHNR, CDR2 FQNEAQ (reference sequence). This CDR3 is 12 amino acids long. Trimming removed 5 bases from V and 8 bases from J, with 10 bases in between.

The chain uses TRBV12-2 and TRBJ2-5; the D call of TRBD2 is as the table states it, not checked on the DNA. TRBV12-2 represents a pseudogene. This CDR3 is 13 amino acids long. The CDR3 here is CASRSPLAGGRNF. The CDR3 coding sequence is TGTGCAAGTCGCTCACCCTTGGCGGGAGGACGCAACTTC.